This TCR beta chain was sequenced in a study of blood T cell repertoires in COVID-19. Study details: PBMCs, B-cell-depleted T cells, or T cells provided the cDNA or gDNA that made up the material.

The V end was cut by 1 base, the J end by 7 bases, with 16 bases between. CDR1 and CDR2 (germline): SEHNR, FQNEAQ (reference sequence). The CDR3 length is 16 residues. As handled by the study authors: Amplified reference gene primers provided the basis for estimating nucleated cell counts. This table comes from immunoSEQ multiplex PCR, and its TCRdb copy is limited to in-frame clones, with some not included. V and J calls and clone size are those listed in that table; D and trimming were worked out from the DNA. Of about 230,000 clones listed, approximately 81% were seen once; the top ten hold over 0.95%.

This chain joins TRBV7-9 and TRBJ1-4, with D maybe TRBD1 (6 bases). Sequences were obtained from peripheral blood. The sequence derives from a man aged 35-49 years with acute or convalescent COVID-19. The CDR3 sequence is CASSLEGWSDSEKLFF. The CDR3 nucleotides read TGTGCCAGCAGCTTAGAGGGCTGGTCGGACAGTGAAAAACTGTTTTTT.